A single sample gave rise to the 28 T cell receptor beta chains below, sequenced in a study of technical replicates of blood from several donors (dated by TCRdb to the late 2010s). Library preparation was by the immunoSEQ multiplex PCR assay. Imported from immuneACCESS, the table was reduced by TCRdb to in-frame sequences with V and J called. These copies leave out some clones; in studies compared against another copy, an unresolved V gene accounts for under half, and the cause of the remainder is not known. The sample contains approximately 88,000 clones, about 96% of them found a single time. Jointly, the top ten make up just over 0.3% of the sample. Sequencing was done on a sample of T cells isolated from PBMCs. These receptors all come from a human donor in good health.

The genes are TRBV28 and TRBJ2-1, with TRBD2 as a possible D gene (5 bases). Trimming stripped 5 bases from V and 3 bases from J, with 20 bases between. Germline V gene sequence: CDR1 MDHEN, CDR2 SYDVKM. This CDR3 comprises 17 residues. CDR3 region: CASSKAGEMSVYNEQFF. The CDR3 coding sequence is TGTGCCAGCAGTAAAGCCGGGGAAATGAGTGTCTACAATGAGCAGTTCTTC.

The chain's CDR3 is CASSLAVRNEQFF. CDR3 sequence (DNA): TGTGCCAGCAGCTTAGCTGTACGGAATGAGCAGTTCTTC. This chain connects TRBV11-3 to TRBJ2-1; D remains unclear. CDR1 is SGHNT and CDR2 is YENEEA in the germline V gene. There are 13 residues in the CDR3. Deletions cut 1 base from V and 7 bases from J, with 8 bases between.

The chain combines TRBV7-2 with TRBJ2-2, with D perhaps TRBD1 (6 bases). Trimming removed 3 bases from V and 1 base from J, with 9 bases in between. Germline values: CDR1 SGHTA, CDR2 FQGNSA. The CDR3 extends over 15 amino acids. CDR3 residues: CASSFRTVNTGELFF. CDR3 DNA: TGTGCCAGCAGCTTCCGGACAGTGAACACCGGGGAGCTGTTTTTT.

The J gene is TRBJ2-4, the V gene TRBV27; a weak D match, TRBD1 (6 bases). This CDR3 has 16 residues. Trimming removed 4 bases at V and 3 bases at J, with 16 bases between. The V gene's germline CDR1 is MNHEY and CDR2 SMNVEV (reference sequence). The CDR3 loop reads CASSSSWDTYKNIQYF. For the CDR3, the DNA is TGTGCCAGCAGTTCCTCTTGGGACACCTACAAAAACATTCAGTACTTC.

This sequence joins TRBV5-6 and TRBJ1-3; TRBD1 matches at 9 bases. CDR1 and CDR2 (germline): SGHDT, YYEEEE. The trim removed 4 bases at V and 5 bases at J, leaving 13 bases unmatched. This CDR3 region has 17 residues. CDR3 amino acids: CASSLGTGLESRNTIYF. CDR3 DNA: TGTGCCAGCAGCCTGGGGACAGGGCTGGAGTCGAGAAACACCATATATTTT.

V and J are TRBV5-1 and TRBJ2-7, with TRBD2 matching over 10 bases. V shed 0 bases and J 3 bases; nucleotides not matched to a gene: 12. Germline V CDR1 and CDR2: SGHRS, YFSETQ. The CDR3 has 18 amino acids. CDR3 nucleotides: TGCGCCAGCAGCTTGGGGGCTAGCGGGAGCCACACCCTCTACGAGCAGTACTTC. Its translation is CASSLGASGSHTLYEQYF.

This rearrangement joins TRBV7-9 to TRBJ1-4; a weak D match, TRBD1 (6 bases). The germline gives CDR1 SEHNR, CDR2 FQNEAQ (reference sequence). Trimming took 4 bases from V and 0 from J, leaving 18 bases between them. This CDR3 is 18 amino acids long. The CDR3 is CASSWGRESGATNEKLFF. The CDR3 DNA is TGTGCCAGCAGCTGGGGCAGGGAGTCAGGGGCAACTAATGAAAAACTGTTTTTT.

This rearrangement joins TRBV6-5 to TRBJ1-2; 7 positions agree with TRBD1. The CDR3 sequence is 14 residues long. The germline V gene encodes CDR1 MNHEY and CDR2 SVGAGI. V shed 2 bases, J shed 5 bases, and the junction held 5 bases outside the gene matches. In DNA form, the CDR3 reads TGTGCCAGCAGTTACCTTAGGGGGCGATATGGCTACACCTTC. It codes for CASSYLRGRYGYTF.

This chain uses TRBV5-1 with TRBJ2-5; TRBD2 agrees at 13 bases. With V trimmed by 4 bases and J by 4 bases, 4 bases remained unmatched. Per germline, CDR1 SGHRS and CDR2 YFSETQ. The CDR3 totals 15 residues. CDR3 sequence reads: CASSAGLAGRETQYF. DNA for the CDR3: TGCGCCAGCAGCGCGGGACTAGCGGGGAGAGAGACCCAGTACTTC.

The rearrangement joins TRBV4-3 to TRBJ2-1, with D uncertain. This CDR3 is built from 17 residues. Trimming took 0 bases from V and 3 from J, leaving 15 bases between them. Germline CDR1 LGHNA, CDR2 YSLEER. The CDR3 here is CASSQDASSEIYNEQFF. For the CDR3, the DNA is TGCGCCAGCAGCCAAGATGCGAGTTCTGAGATCTACAATGAGCAGTTCTTC.

The J gene is TRBJ2-1, the V gene TRBV11-2; D unclear. Germline-derived CDR1 and CDR2 are SGHAT and FQNNGV. This CDR3 is 14 amino acids long. Between the trimmed V and J ends, which lost 4 bases and 9 bases, there was a span of 16 bases. CDR3 nucleotides: TGTGCCAGCAGCTCTCTAATGAGCGCGGCTGAGCAGTTCTTC. Translation gives CASSSLMSAAEQFF.

The chain is built from TRBV5-1 and TRBJ1-2; 7 nucleotides align to TRBD1. V lost 1 base and J lost 6; bases outside the gene matches: 9. Germline V gene data show CDR1 as SGHRS and CDR2 as YFSETQ. There are 15 residues in the CDR3. The CDR3 region is CASSLTGEIGNGYTF. The CDR3 DNA reads as TGCGCCAGCAGCTTGACAGGGGAAATCGGAAATGGCTACACCTTC.

This chain joins TRBV18 and TRBJ2-7; D unclear. This CDR3 has 16 amino acids. V was cut by 2 bases and J by 2 bases, with 16 bases left in between. The V gene's germline CDR1 is KGHSH and CDR2 LQKENI. The CDR3 nucleotides are TGTGCCAGCTCACCAACATCAGGTTCCCAAACCTACGAGCAGTACTTC. Residues: CASSPTSGSQTYEQYF.

V is TRBV7-9 and J is TRBJ2-5, with 8 bases aligning to TRBD2. The CDR3 totals 16 residues. In germline, CDR1 is SEHNR, CDR2 FQNEAQ (reference sequence). Unmatched junction bases numbered 4, after V lost 1 base and J lost 0 bases. CDR3 DNA sequence: TGTGCCAGCAGCTTAGGGAGCGGGGGATACCAAGAGACCCAGTACTTC. Its protein is CASSLGSGGYQETQYF. The full variable domain, with the rest looked up from reference TRBV7-9 and TRBJ2-5, is DTGVSQNPRHKITKRGQNVTFRCDPISEHNRLYWYRQTLGQGPEFLTYFQNEAQLEKSRLLSDRFSAERPKGSFSTLEIQRTEQGDSAMYLCASSLGSGGYQETQYFGPGTRLLVL.

This chain connects TRBV10-1 to TRBJ1-2; the D is unclear. The CDR3 runs to 11 residues. V was pared by 4 bases and J by 4 bases, with 4 bases between. Per the germline V gene, CDR1 is WNHNN and CDR2 is SYGVQD (reference sequence). The CDR3 nucleotides are TGCGCCAGCAGTGTCCTCTATGGCTACACCTTC. Protein: CASSVLYGYTF.

Notes on this clone: Lacking the conserved final phenylalanine or tryptophan, this CDR3 likely reflects a read error. Because the CDR3's place on the DNA is in doubt, the DNA is left out and the CDR3 is given as listed by TCRdb. The J gene is TRBJ1-2, the V gene TRBV10-1. The CDR3 totals 10 residues, both ends included. From germline, CDR1 is WNHNN and CDR2 SYGVQD (reference sequence). CDR3: CASSEALRSL.

V gene TRBV29-1 combines with J gene TRBJ2-5; D is perhaps TRBD2 (6 bases). V lost 1 base, J lost 5 bases, and 17 bases lay in between. The CDR3 has 15 amino acids. Germline CDR1 is SQVTM and CDR2 is ANQGSEA. CDR3 sequence (DNA): TGCAGCGTTGAAGGTGGAGGAGCCGGAGGGGAGACCCAGTACTTC. Its protein product is CSVEGGGAGGETQYF.

The chain recombines TRBV11-3 with TRBJ2-1; 12 bases line up with TRBD2. In germline, CDR1 is SGHNT, CDR2 YENEEA. This CDR3 region has 15 residues. V dropped 3 bases and J dropped 8; count of bases not matched to a gene: 5. CDR3 protein: CASSFPTSGSHEQFF. Here the CDR3 DNA reads TGTGCCAGCAGCTTCCCGACTAGCGGGAGTCATGAGCAGTTCTTC.

This chain joins TRBV15 and TRBJ1-1; 7 nucleotides line up with TRBD1. Per the germline V gene, CDR1 is LNHNV and CDR2 is YYDKDF (reference sequence). J lost 0 bases, V lost 3 bases, and 4 bases had no gene match. The CDR3 totals 15 residues. The CDR3: CATSSYRGMNTEAFF. Here the CDR3 DNA reads TGTGCCACCAGCAGCTACAGGGGAATGAACACTGAAGCTTTCTTT.

This chain uses TRBV29-1 with TRBJ1-1; D not certain. Germline loops: CDR1 SQVTM, CDR2 ANQGSEA. CDR3 length: 14 residues. V gave up 5 bases and J gave up 0 bases, with 13 bases separating them. The CDR3 DNA reads as TGCAGCGTTTATACACCCATTATGAACACTGAAGCTTTCTTT. Its translation: CSVYTPIMNTEAFF.

The chain is built from TRBV4-2 and TRBJ2-1; 10 nucleotides match TRBD2. The CDR3 runs 15 residues. V was clipped by 1 base and J by 8 bases; unmatched bases: 5. CDR1 is LGHNA and CDR2 is YNFKEQ in the germline V gene. The CDR3 loop reads CASSQVKLAGDEQFF. The CDR3, as DNA: TGTGCCAGCAGCCAAGTAAAGCTAGCGGGAGATGAGCAGTTCTTC.

This clone has only one observation. V usage is TRBV13 and J usage is TRBJ2-1; 9 bases agree with TRBD2. The CDR3 has 15 amino acids. After removal of 1 base from V and 3 bases from J, the junction contained 1 base not matched to a gene. Germline V lookup: CDR1 PRHDT, CDR2 FYEKMQ (reference sequence). DNA for the CDR3: TGTGCCAGCAGCTTAGAGACTAGCGGCTACAATGAGCAGTTCTTC. Translating it yields CASSLETSGYNEQFF.

This clone was seen a few times. The genes are TRBV6-1 and TRBJ2-6; 8 nucleotides agree with TRBD1. V shed 4 bases, J shed 2 bases, and the junction held 1 base outside the gene matches. The germline V gene encodes CDR1 MNHNS and CDR2 SASEGT. The CDR3 runs 15 residues. CDR3 nucleotide sequence: TGTGCCAGCAGTGCACAGGGGGCTGGGGCCAACGTCCTGACTTTC. Protein product: CASSAQGAGANVLTF.

The chain couples TRBV7-9 to TRBJ1-1, with TRBD1 as a possible D gene (5 bases). This CDR3 spans 11 amino acids. V lost 2 bases and J lost 12, with 10 bases in between. The V gene's germline CDR1 is SEHNR and CDR2 FQNEAQ (reference sequence). In DNA form, the CDR3 reads TGTGCCAGCAGCTTAATAGGGGTGACTTTCTTT. This encodes CASSLIGVTFF. Using reference TRBV7-9 and TRBJ1-1 for the parts outside the CDR3, the full variable domain is DTGVSQNPRHKITKRGQNVTFRCDPISEHNRLYWYRQTLGQGPEFLTYFQNEAQLEKSRLLSDRFSAERPKGSFSTLEIQRTEQGDSAMYLCASSLIGVTFFGQGTRLTVV.

The chain employs TRBV18 and TRBJ2-2, with D maybe TRBD2 (5 bases). Germline V gene data show CDR1 as KGHSH and CDR2 as LQKENI. The germline V and J ends were trimmed by 3 bases and 5 bases, with 7 bases remaining between them. The CDR3 spans 13 residues. The CDR3 region has the DNA TGTGCCAGCTCACCCCGGGATACCGGGGAGCTGTTTTTT. Residues: CASSPRDTGELFF. The full variable domain, completed using reference TRBV18 and TRBJ2-2, is NAGVMQNPRHLVRRRGQEARLRCSPMKGHSHVYWYRQLPEEGLKFMVYLQKENIIDESGMPKERFSAEFPKEGPSILRIQQVVRGDSAAYFCASSPRDTGELFFGEGSRLTVL.

This clone was seen only once. Here the CDR3 DNA reads TGTGCCAGCAGCTTGAGGACAGGGCTGTACTTC. The encoded protein is CASSLRTGLYF. The chain carries TRBV5-8 and TRBJ2-5; 8 bases agree with TRBD1. The V gene end was trimmed by 1 base and the J gene end by 13 bases; junction bases not matched to a gene: 3. Germline V CDR1 and CDR2: SGHTS, YDEGEE. The CDR3 covers 11 residues.

The chain is built from TRBV13 and TRBJ2-7; the D gene is possibly TRBD1 (6 bases). This CDR3 has 14 amino acids. The germline gives CDR1 PRHDT, CDR2 FYEKMQ (reference sequence). V was trimmed by 5 bases and J by 3 bases, leaving 14 bases between them. The CDR3 bases are TGTGCCAGCAGCCGCCAGGGGCTCCTCTACGAGCAGTACTTC. It translates to CASSRQGLLYEQYF.

The chain joins TRBV5-1 to TRBJ2-2; 7 positions match TRBD1. Germline-derived CDR1 and CDR2 are SGHRS and YFSETQ. Losses at the gene ends were 2 bases for V and 3 bases for J; bases not matched to a gene: 13. This CDR3 contains 18 residues. CDR3 sequence (DNA): TGCGCCAGCAGCTTTGTAGGAAGGGGGCAGAGGGACACCGGGGAGCTGTTTTTT. This translates into CASSFVGRGQRDTGELFF.